The 29 T cell receptor beta chains in this list originate from one sample, sequenced in a study of cytomegalovirus exposure and HLA in healthy donors. With 60 Vbeta and 13 Jbeta primers, the PCR was carried out. Some clones are missing from TCRdb's copy, which holds only in-frame ones; the method was immunoSEQ multiplex PCR. This sample carries about 150,000 clones, 60% to 75% of them seen once, and the ten largest clones take 6.5% to 9%. The source material was PBMCs. The receptors stem from a man aged 25 to 40 in good health and CMV-seronegative.

The chain carries TRBV4-2 and TRBJ1-1, with D perhaps TRBD1 (6 bases). Germline V gives CDR1 LGHNA, CDR2 YNFKEQ. The V gene lost 3 bases and the J gene lost 6 bases, with 17 bases spanning the gap. The CDR3 has 15 residues. The CDR3 region has the DNA TGTGCCAGCAGCCAGGCCTATAACGGGGGGCCTGAAGCTTTCTTT. Amino acid sequence: CASSQAYNGGPEAFF.

V gene TRBV5-5 combines with J gene TRBJ2-5; D unresolved. The CDR3 spans 15 residues. Looked up from germline, CDR1 is SGHKS and CDR2 is YYEKEE (reference sequence). Trimming pared 0 bases from V and 1 base from J, leaving 10 bases between. The CDR3 spells CASSLGWQIQETQYF. For the CDR3, the DNA is TGTGCCAGCAGCTTGGGGTGGCAGATCCAAGAGACCCAGTACTTC. The full variable domain, in which reference TRBV5-5 and TRBJ2-5 provide the parts outside the CDR3, is DAGVTQSPTHLIKTRGQQVTLRCSPISGHKSVSWYQQVLGQGPQFIFQYYEKEERGRGNFPDRFSARQFPNYSSELNVNALLLGDSALYLCASSLGWQIQETQYFGPGTRLLVL.

The table lists this clone with a few counts. The gene calls are TRBV6-1 and TRBJ2-5, with D unclear. The CDR3 covers 14 residues. Germline V gene sequence: CDR1 MNHNS, CDR2 SASEGT. Trimming removed 3 bases at V and 5 bases at J, with 13 bases between. The CDR3 region has the DNA TGTGCCAGCAGTGAGTACCCGGCGGCTGAGACCCAGTACTTC. Translation: CASSEYPAAETQYF.

The chain links TRBV29-1 to TRBJ2-3; 8 bases are a match to TRBD2. The trim removed 4 bases at V and 8 bases at J, leaving 11 bases unmatched. This CDR3 has 14 residues. Per germline, CDR1 SQVTM and CDR2 ANQGSEA. The CDR3 spells CSVVNSGNLGTQYF. As DNA, the CDR3 is TGCAGCGTTGTTAATAGCGGGAATCTGGGTACGCAGTATTTT.

This clone was seen a few times. This sequence joins TRBV29-1 and TRBJ2-7, with D maybe TRBD1 (7 bases). The CDR3 length is 14 residues. Germline-derived CDR1 and CDR2 are SQVTM and ANQGSEA. Trimming left V 7 bases short and J 6 bases short, with 22 bases between. The CDR3 is CSGAPGDSPGEQYF. Here the CDR3 DNA reads TGCAGCGGGGCCCCGGGGGACAGCCCCGGCGAGCAGTACTTC.

This clone has a handful of counts. The rearrangement joins TRBV27 to TRBJ2-1; TRBD1 matches at 8 bases. V shed 5 bases, J shed 2 bases, and the junction held 5 bases outside the gene matches. This CDR3 spans 15 amino acids. Germline CDR1 MNHEY, CDR2 SMNVEV (reference sequence). Here the CDR3 DNA reads TGTGCCAGCAGTCGAGACAGGGGAGCCTACAATGAGCAGTTCTTC. It is translated as CASSRDRGAYNEQFF.

The rearrangement uses TRBV11-2 and TRBJ1-1, with TRBD1 matching 11 bases. The V and J ends lost 2 bases and 1 base, in that order; junction bases with no gene match: 6. The CDR3 contains 17 residues. Germline V gene lookup returns CDR1 SGHAT and CDR2 FQNNGV. The CDR3 protein is CASSLRTGGARNTEAFF. In DNA form, the CDR3 reads TGTGCCAGCAGCTTAAGGACAGGGGGCGCGAGGAACACTGAAGCTTTCTTT.

CDR3 in DNA: TGCAGCGTACAACCGGGACAGGCCTATTTCCAAGAGACCCAGTACTTC. Its translation is CSVQPGQAYFQETQYF. This sequence joins TRBV29-1 and TRBJ2-5; 8 nucleotides match TRBD1. CDR3 length: 16 amino acids. With V trimmed by 6 bases and J by 1 base, 13 bases remained unmatched. The germline CDR1 and CDR2 sequences are SQVTM and ANQGSEA.

The gene calls are TRBV5-8 and TRBJ1-1, with D possibly matching TRBD1 (5 bases). The germline V and J ends were trimmed by 0 bases and 5 bases, with 14 bases remaining between them. Germline V gives CDR1 SGHTS, CDR2 YDEGEE. The CDR3 runs to 15 residues. The CDR3 loop reads CASSLGGGRGTEAFF. The DNA of the CDR3 is TGTGCCAGCAGCTTGGGGGGGGGAAGAGGGACTGAAGCTTTCTTT.

The rearrangement uses TRBV9 and TRBJ1-4, with 7 bases fitting TRBD1. The CDR3 is made up of 16 amino acids. The V gene end was trimmed by 4 bases and the J gene end by 8 bases; junction bases not matched to a gene: 14. CDR1 is SGDLS, CDR2 YYNGEE, per germline. The CDR3 DNA reads TGTGCCAGCAGCTCAAGACCGGGACAGAACGGCGAAAAACTGTTTTTT. Translating it yields CASSSRPGQNGEKLFF.

This clone has just a few counts. This chain uses TRBV15 with TRBJ1-2; D might be TRBD1 (6 bases). V lost 3 bases to trimming and J lost 6 bases, with 8 bases between them. The CDR3 length is 12 residues. Germline CDR1 is LNHNV and CDR2 is YYDKDF (reference sequence). DNA for the CDR3: TGTGCCACCAGCAGGAACAGGGATGGCTACACCTTC. Translated: CATSRNRDGYTF.

This clone was detected once. This chain links TRBV19 with TRBJ1-3; D remains ambiguous. The germline V and J ends were trimmed by 10 bases and 3 bases, with 13 bases remaining between them. The CDR3 sequence is 13 residues long. Germline lookup yields CDR1 LNHDA and CDR2 SQIVND (reference sequence). The CDR3 DNA sequence: TGTGCCACCCAATGGGCAGGTGGAAACACCATATATTTT. This gives the protein CATQWAGGNTIYF.

The chain has TRBV5-4 and TRBJ2-3, with TRBD1 as a possible D gene (5 bases). The V end was cut by 6 bases, the J end by 4 bases, with 15 bases between. CDR1 is SGHNT, CDR2 YYREEE, per germline (reference sequence). The CDR3 is made up of 14 amino acids. The CDR3 is CASTPRAGPDTQYF. Here the CDR3 DNA reads TGTGCCAGCACCCCCAGGGCTGGTCCAGATACGCAGTATTTT.

The chain has TRBV10-3 and TRBJ2-7, with 11 bases matching TRBD1. From germline, CDR1 is ENHRY and CDR2 SYGVKD. Trimming cost V 2 bases and J 7 bases; bases outside gene matches: 4. The CDR3 has 14 residues. CDR3 sequence (DNA): TGTGCCATCAGTGAGGGACAGGGGGCGGGAGAGCAGTACTTC. Translated, it gives CAISEGQGAGEQYF.

The chain couples TRBV5-5 to TRBJ2-2; 7 nucleotides match TRBD1. Germline V gene sequence: CDR1 SGHKS, CDR2 YYEKEE (reference sequence). The CDR3 is 15 amino acids. V was clipped by 6 bases and J by 1 base; unmatched bases: 6. As DNA, the CDR3 is TGTGCCAGCACCTTCCGGACAGGGAACACCGGGGAGCTGTTTTTT. Amino acids: CASTFRTGNTGELFF.

The CDR3 region has the DNA TGTGCCAGCAGCCAAGATGGGACTAGCGGGGGGGATACGCAGTATTTT. The encoded protein is CASSQDGTSGGDTQYF. This chain links TRBV4-2 with TRBJ2-3; 15 positions match TRBD2. CDR3 length: 16 amino acids. CDR1 is LGHNA, CDR2 YNFKEQ, per germline. V dropped 0 bases and J dropped 6; count of bases not matched to a gene: 1.

The chain employs TRBV5-1 and TRBJ1-2; TRBD1 matches 8 bases. Germline-derived CDR1 and CDR2 are SGHRS and YFSETQ. The CDR3 runs 13 residues. V was clipped by 4 bases and J by 6 bases; unmatched bases: 5. The DNA for the CDR3 is TGCGCCAGCAGCGATGAGACAGGGGATGGCTACACCTTC. This codes for CASSDETGDGYTF.

The sample holds a few counts of this clone. The chain uses TRBV10-3 and TRBJ2-3, with 9 bases lining up with TRBD2. This CDR3 is built from 18 residues. CDR1 and CDR2 from the germline V gene are ENHRY and SYGVKD. The V gene end was trimmed by 4 bases and the J gene end by 0 bases; junction bases not matched to a gene: 11. CDR3 nucleotides: TGTGCCATCAGTGGCTCTAGCGGGGTACCAGGAAGCACAGATACGCAGTATTTT. Translated, it gives CAISGSSGVPGSTDTQYF.

This chain connects TRBV19 to TRBJ2-7, with D possibly TRBD1 on 5 matching bases. Between the trimmed V and J ends, which lost 9 bases and 3 bases, there was a span of 9 bases. The CDR3 totals 11 residues. Germline V lookup: CDR1 LNHDA, CDR2 SQIVND (reference sequence). In DNA, the CDR3 is TGTGCCAGCCGTACAGGCTACGAGCAGTACTTC. This encodes CASRTGYEQYF.

The chain links TRBV19 to TRBJ2-2, with a weak D call TRBD1 (5 bases). The V end lost 6 bases, the J end lost 5 bases, and 10 bases lay between the germline ends. The CDR3 has 13 residues. Germline loops: CDR1 LNHDA, CDR2 SQIVND (reference sequence). The CDR3 sequence is CASRVTATGELFF. CDR3 sequence (DNA): TGTGCCAGTAGAGTGACAGCGACCGGGGAGCTGTTTTTT.

V and J are TRBV5-1 and TRBJ2-1, with D possibly being TRBD1 (6 bases). Germline CDR1 reads SGHRS; CDR2 reads YFSETQ. The CDR3 extends over 20 amino acids. V shed 0 bases and J shed 0 bases, with 22 bases lying between them. In DNA form, the CDR3 reads TGCGCCAGCAGCTTGGCGGGTAGACAGGCCATCGCCAGCTCCTACAATGAGCAGTTCTTC. Translation gives CASSLAGRQAIASSYNEQFF.

The rearrangement joins TRBV7-2 to TRBJ2-5; TRBD2 matches 9 bases. With 7 bases clipped from V and 5 bases from J, the junction kept 17 bases outside the gene matches. Germline loops: CDR1 SGHTA, CDR2 FQGNSA. The CDR3 contains 17 residues. CDR3 residues: CASTHSGGPGRGETQYF. In DNA, the CDR3 is TGTGCCAGCACCCATAGCGGGGGCCCGGGGAGAGGGGAGACCCAGTACTTC. The variable domain in full, with the rest retrieved from reference TRBV7-2 and TRBJ2-5, is GAGVSQSPSNKVTEKGKDVELRCDPISGHTALYWYRQSLGQGLEFLIYFQGNSAPDKSGLPSDRFSAERTGGSVSTLTIQRTQQEDSAVYLCASTHSGGPGRGETQYFGPGTRLLVL.

The V gene is TRBV7-2, the J gene TRBJ1-5, with D perhaps TRBD1 (5 bases). Looked up from germline, CDR1 is SGHTA and CDR2 is FQGNSA. Trimming took off 8 bases at V and 5 bases at J, with 13 bases between the two ends. The CDR3 spans 13 residues. The CDR3 nucleotides are TGTGCCAGCGCGGGGCAGGGTGATCAGCCCCAGCATTTT. It yields the protein CASAGQGDQPQHF.

J is TRBJ1-6 and V is TRBV19; a possible D gene is TRBD1 (5 bases). CDR1 is LNHDA and CDR2 is SQIVND in the germline V gene (reference sequence). Trimming pared 0 bases from V and 3 bases from J, leaving 12 bases between. The CDR3 is 17 amino acids. This chain's CDR3 is CASSIDPGRSYNSPLHF. The DNA of the CDR3 is TGTGCCAGTAGTATAGACCCAGGGCGAAGCTATAATTCACCCCTCCACTTT.

This clone has just one count. The chain carries TRBV5-1 and TRBJ2-7; a possible D gene is TRBD2 (6 bases). CDR3 length: 15 amino acids. Trimming left V 2 bases short and J 2 bases short, with 14 bases between. From germline, CDR1 is SGHRS and CDR2 YFSETQ. CDR3 nucleotides: TGCGCCAGCAGCTTATGGGGGGAGGCGACCTACGAGCAGTACTTC. Protein product: CASSLWGEATYEQYF.

The CDR3 DNA reads as TGTGCCAGTGCCGCAGACATCACCTACGAGCAGTACTTC. Its protein is CASAADITYEQYF. The chain couples TRBV2 to TRBJ2-7; D gene uncertain. CDR1 and CDR2 (germline): SNHLY, FYNNEI. The CDR3 runs to 13 residues. V was shortened by 9 bases and J by 2 bases, with 14 bases between the two germline ends.

CDR3 in amino acids: CATSRGTGGYGYTF. The CDR3 nucleotides read TGTGCCACCAGCAGAGGGACAGGGGGTTATGGCTACACCTTC. V usage is TRBV15 and J usage is TRBJ1-2; 10 bases are shared with TRBD1. V shed 1 base, J shed 5 bases, and the junction held 1 base outside the gene matches. The V gene's germline CDR1 is LNHNV and CDR2 YYDKDF (reference sequence). The CDR3 loop spans 14 amino acids.

This sequence joins TRBV7-9 and TRBJ1-2; 7 nucleotides line up with TRBD1. The CDR3 runs to 12 residues. The ends lost 5 bases at V and 6 bases at J; junction bases unmatched: 3. Germline V lookup: CDR1 SEHNR, CDR2 FQNEAQ (reference sequence). The CDR3 DNA reads as TGTGCCAGCAGCGACAGGGAGAATGGCTACACCTTC. Protein sequence: CASSDRENGYTF. The full variable domain, its missing parts supplied by reference TRBV7-9 and TRBJ1-2, is DTGVSQNPRHKITKRGQNVTFRCDPISEHNRLYWYRQTLGQGPEFLTYFQNEAQLEKSRLLSDRFSAERPKGSFSTLEIQRTEQGDSAMYLCASSDRENGYTFGSGTRLTVV.

The chain is built from TRBV7-3 and TRBJ2-5; maybe TRBD1 (5 bases). Germline V gene data show CDR1 as SGHTA and CDR2 as FQGTGA. Trimming took off 4 bases at V and 2 bases at J, with 8 bases between the two ends. The CDR3 runs 13 residues. In DNA, the CDR3 is TGTGCCAGCAGCTCACGGACACAAGAGACCCAGTACTTC. Translation gives CASSSRTQETQYF.